This TCR beta chain was observed in a study of blood T cell repertoires in COVID-19. About the study: Spain, Italy and the United States supplied samples that represented acute and convalescent COVID-19. Sources were T cells, B-cell-depleted T cells, or PBMCs; the material itself was cDNA or gDNA.

As processed by the authors: Cell counts per sample came from amplifying reference gene primers. TCRdb's copy holds only in-frame clones and misses some; the assay was immunoSEQ multiplex PCR. V, J and clone size were drawn from that table, and D and trimming were deduced from the DNA. The sample lists over 120,000 clones, approximately 86% occurring once. The CDR3 length is 15 residues. CDR1 is MDHEN, CDR2 SYDVKM, per germline. The V end was cut by 2 bases, the J end by 3 bases, with 11 bases between. This TCR came from a woman in her forties or fifties with acute or convalescent COVID-19. Source material: peripheral blood. The rearrangement uses TRBV28 and TRBJ2-1, with D perhaps matching TRBD2 (6 bases). CDR3 sequence (DNA): TGTGCCAGCAGTTTAAGGGAGGTCTTCTACAATGAGCAGTTCTTC. Its translation is CASSLREVFYNEQFF.